These T cell receptor beta chains were read from a single sample in a study of T cell responses to AZD1222 COVID-19 vaccine. Libraries were prepared by immunoSEQ multiplex PCR; TCRdb keeps only in-frame clonotypes and omits some of them. The data hold about 95,000 clones, with 70% to 90% observed a single time. The sequencing here drew on peripheral blood, taken on day 0 of AZD1222 vaccination. All receptors derive from an adult in good health. Each CDR3 is given with its conserved first and last residue. Each record gives: J gene, D gene, clone size, V gene, CDR3 protein, CDR3 DNA. D genes are given only for firm matches. Size tells how often a clone was seen (once, few, many) or the class of an expanded clone, and some rows leave it out.

TRBJ2-1,TRBD2,NA,TRBV6-4,CASSEKLAGSNEQFF,TGTGCCAGCAGTGAAAAACTAGCGGGGTCCAATGAGCAGTTCTTC
TRBJ1-6,NA,once,TRBV4-3,CASSQEVSDNSPLHF,TGCGCCAGCAGCCAAGAAGTGTCCGATAATTCACCCCTCCACTTT
TRBJ2-5,NA,NA,TRBV7-9,CASSLIASGETQYF,TGTGCCAGCAGCTTAATCGCTAGTGGGGAGACCCAGTACTTC
TRBJ2-1,TRBD2,NA,TRBV4-2,CASSQDRTSMAYNEQFF,TGTGCCAGCAGCCAAGATAGGACTAGCATGGCCTACAATGAGCAGTTCTTC
TRBJ1-4,NA,NA,TRBV10-3,CAISESIGATNEKLFF,TGTGCCATCAGTGAGTCGATCGGGGCAACTAATGAAAAACTGTTTTTT
TRBJ2-1,NA,NA,TRBV7-3,CASSPYLGSLNEQFF,TGTGCCAGCAGCCCTTACCTCGGGAGCCTGAATGAGCAGTTCTTC
TRBJ2-7,NA,few,TRBV7-9,CASSPRGPYEQYF,TGTGCCAGCAGCCCACGGGGCCCCTACGAGCAGTACTTC
TRBJ1-5,TRBD1,once,TRBV5-6,CASSSRSRGEWSQPQHF,TGTGCCAGCAGCTCACGTTCCAGGGGGGAGTGGAGTCAGCCCCAGCATTTT
TRBJ2-1,NA,NA,TRBV5-4,CASSRQAALGGNEQFF,TGTGCCAGCAGCCGACAAGCCGCGCTGGGAGGTAATGAGCAGTTCTTC
TRBJ1-5,TRBD1,few,TRBV6-5,CASSIEVTGGQPQHF,TGTGCCAGCAGTATTGAGGTGACAGGGGGTCAGCCCCAGCATTTT
TRBJ2-3,TRBD1,NA,TRBV10-3,CAVSLPQGETQYF,TGTGCCGTCTCCCTTCCCCAGGGGGAGACGCAGTATTTT
TRBJ1-2,NA,NA,TRBV5-4,CASQVYGYTF,TGTGCCAGCCAGGTTTATGGCTACACCTTC
TRBJ2-4,NA,NA,TRBV21-1,CASSNDRDLDIQYF,TGTGCCAGCAGCAATGACAGAGATTTGGACATTCAGTACTTC
TRBJ1-5,NA,NA,TRBV4-2,CASSQGGDNQPQHF,TGTGCCAGCAGCCAGGGCGGGGACAATCAGCCCCAGCATTTT